Each of the 8 T cell receptor beta chains below was sequenced from the same sample in a study of early T cells in non-severe SARS-CoV-2 infection. TCRdb reprocessed the 5' RACE reads via MiXCR and lists one record per CDR3 protein. The sample consists of 40,000 to 45,000 distinct CDR3 sequences, roughly 5% of them appearing once. Sample: whole blood. Every receptor here comes from an adult who was a healthcare worker with PCR-confirmed SARS-CoV-2 infection or an uninfected control (not recorded which).

At least ten counts were recorded for this clonotype. The V call is TRBV5-1, the J call TRBJ1-2; D remains unclear. The length of the CDR3 is 13 residues. Trimming removed 0 bases from V and 1 base from J, with 4 bases in between. CDR1 SGHRS and CDR2 YFSETQ come from the germline V gene. CDR3 in DNA: TGCGCCAGCAGCTTGGTCCTTAACTATGGCTACACCTTC. Translating gives CASSLVLNYGYTF. Drawing the rest from reference TRBV5-1 and TRBJ1-2, the complete variable domain is KAGVTQTPRYLIKTRGQQVTLSCSPISGHRSVSWYQQTPGQGLQFLFEYFSETQRNKGNFPGRFSGRQFSNSRSEMNVSTLELGDSALYLCASSLVLNYGYTFGSGTRLTVV.

This clonotype occurred many times. This rearrangement joins TRBV29-1 to TRBJ2-6; D is undetermined. Trimming removed 6 bases from V and 3 bases from J, with 6 bases in between. The germline V gene encodes CDR1 SQVTM and CDR2 ANQGSEA. The CDR3 is 12 amino acids. The CDR3 DNA is TGCAGCGTAAATAGTGGGGCCAACGTCCTGACTTTC. Protein: CSVNSGANVLTF.

This sequence joins TRBV3-1 and TRBJ2-7; D unclear. The V end was cut by 2 bases, the J end by 6 bases, with 5 bases between. In germline, CDR1 is LGHDT, CDR2 YNNKEL (reference sequence). CDR3 length: 11 residues. Written as DNA, the CDR3 is TGTGCCAGCAGCCAAATCGGCGAGCAGTACTTC. The encoded protein is CASSQIGEQYF.

This clonotype appeared many times. V is TRBV24-1 and J is TRBJ1-1; the D gene is possibly TRBD1 (6 bases). The CDR3 length is 13 residues. CDR1 KGHDR and CDR2 SFDVKD come from the germline V gene. Trimming removed 10 bases at V and 2 bases at J, with 13 bases between. CDR3 amino acids: CATEGGVNTEAFF. The CDR3, as DNA: TGTGCCACTGAGGGGGGAGTAAACACTGAAGCTTTCTTT.

This clonotype was recorded at least ten times. For the CDR3, the DNA is TGTGCCAGCAAAGATCGCCCGGGCACTGAAGCTTTCTTT. This gives the protein CASKDRPGTEAFF. The chain combines TRBV6-6 with TRBJ1-1, with D unresolved. Trimming stripped 7 bases from V and 4 bases from J, with 13 bases between. Germline values: CDR1 MNHNY, CDR2 SVGAGI (reference sequence). This CDR3 is built from 13 residues.

This clonotype has a count of ten or more. The chain employs TRBV24-1 and TRBJ2-3; weak D call: TRBD1 (6 bases). Trimming shortened V by 4 bases and J by 2 bases, and 12 bases separated the two germline ends. The CDR3 length is 15 residues. Germline lookup yields CDR1 KGHDR and CDR2 SFDVKD. The CDR3 protein is CATSDAGQNTDTQYF. As DNA, the CDR3 is TGTGCCACCAGTGACGCTGGACAGAACACAGATACGCAGTATTTT.

The chain uses TRBV20-1 and TRBJ2-7; D is perhaps TRBD2 (7 bases). This CDR3 contains 14 residues. V was cut by 3 bases and J by 2 bases, with 14 bases left in between. Germline values: CDR1 DFQATT, CDR2 SNEGSKA (reference sequence). The CDR3 DNA sequence: TGCAGTGCTAGTAACGGGGGGCGGACCTACGAGCAGTACTTC. Its translation is CSASNGGRTYEQYF.

This clonotype was seen at least ten times. The chain links TRBV7-6 to TRBJ2-1, with 7 nucleotides matching TRBD1. The CDR3 contains 15 residues. V gave up 5 bases and J gave up 7 bases; unmatched junction bases: 11. CDR1 SGHVS and CDR2 FNYEAQ come from the germline V gene. The CDR3 loop is CASSPLTGNKNEQFF. CDR3 coding DNA: TGTGCCAGCAGCCCCTTGACAGGGAACAAGAATGAGCAGTTCTTC.